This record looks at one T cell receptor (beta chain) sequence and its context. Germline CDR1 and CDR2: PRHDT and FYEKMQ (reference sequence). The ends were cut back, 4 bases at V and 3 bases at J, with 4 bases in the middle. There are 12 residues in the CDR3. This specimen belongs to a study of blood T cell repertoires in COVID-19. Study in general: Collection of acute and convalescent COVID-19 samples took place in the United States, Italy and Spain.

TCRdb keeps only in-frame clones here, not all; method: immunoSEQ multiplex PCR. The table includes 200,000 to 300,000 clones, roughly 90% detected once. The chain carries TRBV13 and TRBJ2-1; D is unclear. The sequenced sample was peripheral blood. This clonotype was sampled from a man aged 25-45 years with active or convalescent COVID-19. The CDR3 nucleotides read TGTGCCAGCAGCTCACTCTACAATGAGCAGTTCTTC. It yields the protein CASSSLYNEQFF.